This section outlines one T cell receptor beta chain sequence together with its context. Its antigen remains unknown. Data came from immunoSEQ multiplex PCR; TCRdb stores just in-frame clones and leaves some out. The repertoire holds 45,000 to 65,000 clones, with roughly three quarters as singletons. The sample belongs to a study of a mutant IDH1 vaccine in newly diagnosed glioma. Study details: Pretreatment consisted of radiotherapy, temozolomide, or both, with most receiving both. Points from the study as a whole: Pseudoprogression showed no apparent link to changes in top peripheral T cell clonotypes.

Time point described: week 23, last vaccination. In every dose of vaccine, 300 ug of mutant IDH1 20-mer peptide was given alongside topical imiquimod. The CDR3 covers 14 residues. J gave up 7 bases and V 4 bases, and 8 bases lay outside the gene matches. Germline V gene sequence: CDR1 SNHLY, CDR2 FYNNEI. The receptor was derived from a middle-aged woman with glioma. Some clones in this sample may be carry-over from other donors' samples. Here the sequenced sample was PBMCs, taken from a glioma patient whose treatment included an IDH1 peptide vaccine. The chain joins TRBV2 to TRBJ2-5; 8 bases are shared with TRBD2. The CDR3: CASSAALREGTQYF. CDR3 in DNA: TGTGCCAGCAGTGCGGCCCTCCGGGAGGGGACCCAGTACTTC.